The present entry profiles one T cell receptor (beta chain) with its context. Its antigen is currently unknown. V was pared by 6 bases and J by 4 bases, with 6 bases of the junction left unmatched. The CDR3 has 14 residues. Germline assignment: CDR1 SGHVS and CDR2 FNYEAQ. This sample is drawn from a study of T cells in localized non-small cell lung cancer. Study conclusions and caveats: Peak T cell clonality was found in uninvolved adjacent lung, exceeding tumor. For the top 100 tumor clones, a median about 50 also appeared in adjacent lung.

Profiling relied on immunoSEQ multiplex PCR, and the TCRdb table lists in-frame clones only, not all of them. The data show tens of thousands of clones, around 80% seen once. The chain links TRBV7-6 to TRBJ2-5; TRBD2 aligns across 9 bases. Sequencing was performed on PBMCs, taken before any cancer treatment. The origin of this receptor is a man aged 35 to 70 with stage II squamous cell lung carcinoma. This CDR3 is CASRGGGGAETQYF. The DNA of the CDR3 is TGTGCCAGCAGGGGAGGCGGGGGGGCAGAGACCCAGTACTTC.